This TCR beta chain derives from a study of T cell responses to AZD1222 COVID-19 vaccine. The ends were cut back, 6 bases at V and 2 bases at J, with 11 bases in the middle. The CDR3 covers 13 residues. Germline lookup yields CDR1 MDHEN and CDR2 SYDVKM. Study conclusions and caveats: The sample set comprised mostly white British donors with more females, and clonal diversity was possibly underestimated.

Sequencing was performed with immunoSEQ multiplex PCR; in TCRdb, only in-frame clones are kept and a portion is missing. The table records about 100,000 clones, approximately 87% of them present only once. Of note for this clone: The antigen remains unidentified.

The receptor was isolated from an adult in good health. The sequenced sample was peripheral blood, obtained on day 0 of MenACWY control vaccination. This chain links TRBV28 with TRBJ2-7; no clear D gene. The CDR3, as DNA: TGTGCCAGCAGCGTGTCGAACCCCTACGAGCAGTACTTC. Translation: CASSVSNPYEQYF. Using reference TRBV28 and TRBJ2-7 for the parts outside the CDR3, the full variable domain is DVKVTQSSRYLVKRTGEKVFLECVQDMDHENMFWYRQDPGLGLRLIYFSYDVKMKEKGDIPEGYSVSREKKERFSLILESASTNQTSMYLCASSVSNPYEQYFGPGTRLTVT.